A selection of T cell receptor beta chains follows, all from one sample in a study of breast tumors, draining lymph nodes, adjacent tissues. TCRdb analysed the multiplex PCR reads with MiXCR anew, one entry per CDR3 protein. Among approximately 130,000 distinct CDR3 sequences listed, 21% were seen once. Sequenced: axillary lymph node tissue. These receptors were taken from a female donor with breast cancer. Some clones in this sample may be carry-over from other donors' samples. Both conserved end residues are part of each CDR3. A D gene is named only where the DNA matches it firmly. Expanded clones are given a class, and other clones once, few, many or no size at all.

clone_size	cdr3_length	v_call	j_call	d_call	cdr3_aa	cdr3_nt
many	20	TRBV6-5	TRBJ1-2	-	CASSYTIFGGQDLVEYGYTF	TGTGCCAGCAGTTACACGATCTTCGGGGGACAAGATTTGGTGGAGTATGGCTACACCTTC
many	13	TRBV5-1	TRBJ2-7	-	CASRNNPEYEQYF	TGCGCCAGCAGAAACAACCCGGAATATGAGCAGTACTTC
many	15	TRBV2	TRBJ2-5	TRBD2	CASSEGGGLAETQYF	TGTGCCAGCAGTGAAGGAGGAGGACTAGCGGAGACCCAGTACTTC
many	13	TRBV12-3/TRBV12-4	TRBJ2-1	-	CASSGIPHNEQFF	TGTGCCAGCAGCGGGATCCCCCACAATGAGCAGTTCTTC
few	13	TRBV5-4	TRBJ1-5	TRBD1	CASSQNRGEPQHF	TGTGCCAGCAGCCAAAACAGGGGTGAGCCCCAGCATTTT
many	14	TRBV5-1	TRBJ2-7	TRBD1	CASSRDSFSYEQYF	TGCGCCAGCAGCAGGGACAGTTTCTCCTACGAGCAGTACTTC
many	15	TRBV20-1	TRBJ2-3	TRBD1	CSARDLTGVADTQYF	TGCAGTGCTAGAGACCTGACAGGGGTAGCAGATACGCAGTATTTT
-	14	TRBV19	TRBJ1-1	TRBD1	CASSMGQGLTEAFF	TGTGCCAGTAGTATGGGACAGGGTTTGACTGAAGCTTTCTTT
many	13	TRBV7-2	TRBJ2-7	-	CASSLLQGGEQYF	TGTGCCAGCAGCTTATTACAGGGTGGCGAGCAGTACTTC
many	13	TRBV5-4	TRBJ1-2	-	CASSLNGVGGYTF	TGTGCCAGCAGCTTGAACGGGGTGGGTGGCTACACCTTC
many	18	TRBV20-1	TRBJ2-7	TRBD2	CSARDLKASSGFSYEQYF	TGCAGTGCTAGAGATTTAAAAGCATCTAGCGGGTTCTCCTACGAGCAGTACTTC
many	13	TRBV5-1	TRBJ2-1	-	CASSWGEYNEQFF	TGCGCCAGCAGCTGGGGAGAATACAATGAGCAGTTCTTC
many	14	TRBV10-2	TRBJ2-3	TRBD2	CASSRRGSTDTQYF	TGCGCCAGCAGTCGGCGGGGGTCGACAGATACGCAGTATTTT
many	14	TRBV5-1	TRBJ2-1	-	CASSLALGMHEQFF	TGCGCCAGCAGCTTGGCCTTAGGAATGCATGAGCAGTTCTTC
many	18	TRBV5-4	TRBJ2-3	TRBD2	CASSFELAGGRGPDTQYF	TGTGCCAGCAGCTTTGAACTAGCGGGAGGAAGGGGGCCCGATACGCAGTATTTT
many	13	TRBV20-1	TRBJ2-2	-	CKAQGVNTGELFF	TGCAAAGCACAAGGGGTTAACACCGGGGAGCTGTTTTTT
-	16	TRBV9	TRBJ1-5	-	CASSVENRDGGRPQHF	TGTGCCAGCAGCGTTGAAAACCGGGACGGCGGGCGGCCCCAGCATTTT
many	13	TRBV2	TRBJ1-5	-	CASHSTLNQPQHF	TGTGCCAGTCACAGCACATTGAATCAGCCCCAGCATTTT
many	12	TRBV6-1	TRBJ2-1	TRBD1	CASRDTGGAVHF	TGTGCCAGCAGGGATACAGGGGGCGCGGTTCACTTC
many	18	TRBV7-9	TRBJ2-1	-	CASSLALSRQERFNEQFF	TGTGCCAGCAGCTTAGCTCTGTCTAGGCAAGAGCGCTTCAATGAGCAGTTCTTC
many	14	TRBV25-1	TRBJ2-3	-	CASSEFSLTDTQYF	TGTGCCAGCAGTGAATTTAGCCTCACAGATACGCAGTATTTT
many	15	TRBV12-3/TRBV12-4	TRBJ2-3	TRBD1	CASSPGTANTDTQYF	TGTGCCAGCAGCCCCGGGACAGCTAACACAGATACGCAGTATTTT
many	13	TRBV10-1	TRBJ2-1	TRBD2	CASGVAGVNEQFF	TGCGCCAGCGGGGTAGCGGGAGTCAATGAGCAGTTCTTC
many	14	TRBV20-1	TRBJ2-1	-	CSARDSTFLNEQFF	TGCAGTGCTAGAGATAGTACCTTTCTCAATGAGCAGTTCTTC
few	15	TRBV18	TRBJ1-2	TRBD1	CASSPSGTGEYGYTF	TGTGCCAGCTCACCATCCGGGACAGGGGAATATGGCTACACCTTC
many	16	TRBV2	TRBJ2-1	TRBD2	CASSEAWGLAMNEQFF	TGTGCCAGCAGTGAAGCGTGGGGACTAGCTATGAATGAGCAGTTCTTC
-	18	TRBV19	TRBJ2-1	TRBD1	CASKGTGGGGSSYNEQFF	TGTGCCAGTAAGGGGACAGGGGGGGGGGGGAGCTCCTACAATGAGCAGTTCTTC
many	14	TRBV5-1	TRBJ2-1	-	CASSFSGTRNEQFF	TGCGCCAGCAGCTTTTCCGGTACTCGCAATGAGCAGTTCTTC
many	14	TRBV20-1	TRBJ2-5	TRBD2	CSASPLAARRTQYF	TGCAGTGCTAGCCCGCTAGCGGCCCGAAGGACCCAGTACTTC
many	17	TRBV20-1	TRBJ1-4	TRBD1	CSARGWDRPATNEKLFF	TGCAGTGCTAGGGGTTGGGACAGGCCAGCAACTAATGAAAAACTGTTTTTT
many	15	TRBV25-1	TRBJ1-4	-	CASSALGQLGEKLFF	TGTGCCAGCAGTGCTTTGGGGCAGTTGGGTGAAAAACTGTTTTTT
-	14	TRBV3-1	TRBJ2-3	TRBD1	CASSLGQGGVRQYF	TGTGCCAGCAGCCTTGGACAGGGAGGTGTCAGGCAGTATTTT
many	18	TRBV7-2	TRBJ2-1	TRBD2	CASSNPLSAGALYNEQFF	TGTGCCAGCAGCAACCCTCTTTCGGCGGGAGCTTTGTACAATGAGCAGTTCTTC
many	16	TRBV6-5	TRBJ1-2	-	CASSTEVGGHGYGYTF	TGTGCCAGCAGTACAGAAGTTGGGGGGCACGGCTATGGCTACACCTTC
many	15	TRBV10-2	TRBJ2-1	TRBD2	CASREGLAGYNEQFF	TGCGCCAGCAGGGAGGGGCTAGCGGGATACAATGAGCAGTTCTTC
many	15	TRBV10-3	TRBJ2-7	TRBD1	CAISDAGTGNDEQYF	TGTGCCATCAGTGATGCCGGGACAGGGAACGACGAGCAGTACTTC
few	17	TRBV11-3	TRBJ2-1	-	CASSPRSLTGFRNEQFF	TGTGCCAGCAGCCCCCGGTCCCTTACAGGGTTTAGGAATGAGCAGTTCTTC
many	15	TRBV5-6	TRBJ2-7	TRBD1	CASSSGGTGGYEQYF	TGTGCCAGCAGCTCGGGGGGGACAGGGGGCTACGAGCAGTACTTC
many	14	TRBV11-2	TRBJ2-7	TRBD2	CASSQTSGTYEQYF	TGTGCCAGCAGCCAGACTAGCGGAACCTACGAGCAGTACTTC
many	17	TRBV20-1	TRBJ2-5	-	CSAGPAGTAWFQETQYF	TGCAGTGCCGGCCCAGCTGGGACTGCGTGGTTCCAAGAGACCCAGTACTTC
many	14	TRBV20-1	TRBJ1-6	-	CSAGGGLSNSPLHF	TGCAGTGCTGGGGGGGGGTTGAGTAATTCACCCCTCCACTTT
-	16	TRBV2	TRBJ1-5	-	CASGKGGGYSNQPQHF	TGTGCCAGCGGTAAGGGGGGGGGTTATAGCAATCAGCCCCAGCATTTT
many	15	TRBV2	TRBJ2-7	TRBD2	CASGDTGTSYYEQYF	TGTGCCAGCGGGGATACCGGGACTAGCTATTACGAGCAGTACTTC
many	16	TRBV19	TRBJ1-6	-	CASSRQGSSYNSPLHF	TGTGCCAGTAGTCGGCAGGGGAGCTCCTATAATTCACCCCTCCACTTT
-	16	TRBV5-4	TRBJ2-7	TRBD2	CASSLEGTSGREEQYF	TGTGCCAGCAGCTTAGAGGGGACTAGCGGGAGGGAAGAGCAGTACTTC
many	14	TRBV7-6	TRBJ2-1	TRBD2	CASSLSGSLNEQFF	TGTGCCAGCAGCTTGAGCGGGAGTTTAAATGAGCAGTTCTTC
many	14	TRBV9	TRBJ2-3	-	CASSVVRGTDTQYF	TGTGCCAGCAGCGTAGTGAGGGGCACAGATACGCAGTATTTT
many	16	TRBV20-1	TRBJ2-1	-	CSAVERTGFSYNEQFF	TGCAGTGCTGTCGAACGGACTGGGTTTTCATACAATGAGCAGTTCTTC
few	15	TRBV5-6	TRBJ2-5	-	CASSLPGYGQETQYF	TGTGCCAGCAGCTTGCCAGGCTACGGACAAGAGACCCAGTACTTC
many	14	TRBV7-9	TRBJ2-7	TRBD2	CASSPPGGSYEQYF	TGTGCCAGCAGCCCCCCCGGCGGGAGCTACGAGCAGTACTTC
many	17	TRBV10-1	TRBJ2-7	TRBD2	CASSGKLAGGISYEQYF	TGCGCCAGCAGTGGTAAACTAGCGGGAGGGATCTCCTACGAGCAGTACTTC
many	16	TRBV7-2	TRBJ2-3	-	CASSLNGWSYTDTQYF	TGTGCCAGCAGCTTAAATGGATGGAGTTATACAGATACGCAGTATTTT
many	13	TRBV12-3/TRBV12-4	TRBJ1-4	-	CASSFELREKLFF	TGTGCCAGCAGTTTTGAGCTCCGGGAAAAACTGTTTTTT